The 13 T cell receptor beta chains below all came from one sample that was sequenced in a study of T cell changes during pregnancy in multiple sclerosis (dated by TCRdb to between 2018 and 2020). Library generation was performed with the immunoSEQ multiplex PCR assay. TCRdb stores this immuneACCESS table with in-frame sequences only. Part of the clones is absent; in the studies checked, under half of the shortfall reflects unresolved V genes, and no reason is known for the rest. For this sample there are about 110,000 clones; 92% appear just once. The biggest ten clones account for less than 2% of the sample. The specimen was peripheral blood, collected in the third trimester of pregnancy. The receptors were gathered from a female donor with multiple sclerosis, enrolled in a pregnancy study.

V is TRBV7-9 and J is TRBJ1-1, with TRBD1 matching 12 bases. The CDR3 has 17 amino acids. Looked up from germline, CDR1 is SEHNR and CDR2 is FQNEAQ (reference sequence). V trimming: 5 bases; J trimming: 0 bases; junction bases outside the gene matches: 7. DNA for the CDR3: TGTGCCAGCAGCCAAGAGGGACAGGGGGCGTTGAACACTGAAGCTTTCTTT. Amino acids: CASSQEGQGALNTEAFF.

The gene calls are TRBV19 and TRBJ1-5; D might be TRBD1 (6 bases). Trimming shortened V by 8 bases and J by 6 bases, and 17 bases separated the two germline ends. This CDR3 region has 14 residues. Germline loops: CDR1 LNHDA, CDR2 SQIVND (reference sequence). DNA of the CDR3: TGTGCCAGTGTCGGGCAGGGGATTTTTCAGCCCCAGCATTTT. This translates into CASVGQGIFQPQHF. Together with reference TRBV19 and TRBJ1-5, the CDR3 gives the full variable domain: DGGITQSPKYLFRKEGQNVTLSCEQNLNHDAMYWYRQDPGQGLRLIYYSQIVNDFQKGDIAEGYSVSREKKESFPLTVTSAQKNPTAFYLCASVGQGIFQPQHFGDGTRLSIL.

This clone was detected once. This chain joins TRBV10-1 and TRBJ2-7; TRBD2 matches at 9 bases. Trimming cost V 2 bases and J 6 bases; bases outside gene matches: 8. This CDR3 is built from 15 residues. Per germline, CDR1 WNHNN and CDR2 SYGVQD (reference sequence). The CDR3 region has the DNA TGCGCCAGCAGTGAGGACTTGCGGGAGGGTAGCGAGCAGTACTTC. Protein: CASSEDLREGSEQYF.

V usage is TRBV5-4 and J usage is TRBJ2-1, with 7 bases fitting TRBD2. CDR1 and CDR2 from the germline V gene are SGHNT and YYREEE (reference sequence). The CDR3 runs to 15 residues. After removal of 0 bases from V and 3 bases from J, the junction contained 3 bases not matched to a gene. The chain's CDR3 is CASSLASGNYNEQFF. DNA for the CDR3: TGTGCCAGCAGCTTGGCTAGCGGAAACTACAATGAGCAGTTCTTC.

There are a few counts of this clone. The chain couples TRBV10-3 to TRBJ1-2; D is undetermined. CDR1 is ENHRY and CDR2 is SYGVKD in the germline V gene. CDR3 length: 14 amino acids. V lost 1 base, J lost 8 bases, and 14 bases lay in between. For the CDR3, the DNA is TGTGCCATCAGTGAGTGGGAAGGGAGCAGAGGCTACACCTTC. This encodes CAISEWEGSRGYTF.

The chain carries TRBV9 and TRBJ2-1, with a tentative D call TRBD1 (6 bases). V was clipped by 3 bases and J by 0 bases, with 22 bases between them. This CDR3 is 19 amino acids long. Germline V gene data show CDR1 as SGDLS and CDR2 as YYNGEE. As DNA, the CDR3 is TGTGCCAGCAGCGCAAATCCGAACCCAGGGGCTAGCTCCTACAATGAGCAGTTCTTC. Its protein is CASSANPNPGASSYNEQFF.

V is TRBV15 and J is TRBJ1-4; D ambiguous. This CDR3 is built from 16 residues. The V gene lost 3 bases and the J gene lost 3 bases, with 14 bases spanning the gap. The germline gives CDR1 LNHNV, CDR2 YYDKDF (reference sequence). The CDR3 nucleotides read TGTGCCACCAGCAGGTTTGACGGGGTGTCTAATGAAAAACTGTTTTTT. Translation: CATSRFDGVSNEKLFF.

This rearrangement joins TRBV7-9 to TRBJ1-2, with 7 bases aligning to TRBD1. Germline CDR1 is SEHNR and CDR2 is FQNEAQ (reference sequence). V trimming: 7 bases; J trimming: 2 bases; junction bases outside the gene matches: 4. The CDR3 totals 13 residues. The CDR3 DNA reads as TGTGCCAGCACGATGACAGGGAACTATGGCTACACCTTC. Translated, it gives CASTMTGNYGYTF.

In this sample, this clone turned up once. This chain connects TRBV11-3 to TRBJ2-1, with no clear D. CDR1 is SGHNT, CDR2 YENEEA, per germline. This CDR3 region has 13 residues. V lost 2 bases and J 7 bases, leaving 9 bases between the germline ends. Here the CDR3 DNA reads TGTGCCAGCAGCTTATCTCCCGGGAATGAGCAGTTCTTC. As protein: CASSLSPGNEQFF.

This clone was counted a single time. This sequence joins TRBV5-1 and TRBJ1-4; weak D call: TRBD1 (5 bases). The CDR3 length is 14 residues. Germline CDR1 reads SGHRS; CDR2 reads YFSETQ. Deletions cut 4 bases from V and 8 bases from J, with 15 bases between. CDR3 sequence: CASSLGGVEEKLFF. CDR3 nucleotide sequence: TGCGCCAGCAGCCTGGGGGGGGTCGAGGAAAAACTGTTTTTT.

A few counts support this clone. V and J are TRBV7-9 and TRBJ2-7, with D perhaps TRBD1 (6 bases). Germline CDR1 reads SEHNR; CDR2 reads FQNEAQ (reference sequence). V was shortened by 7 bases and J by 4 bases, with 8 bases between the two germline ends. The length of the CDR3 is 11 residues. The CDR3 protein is CASIGGYEQYF. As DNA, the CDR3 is TGTGCCAGCATAGGGGGTTACGAGCAGTACTTC.

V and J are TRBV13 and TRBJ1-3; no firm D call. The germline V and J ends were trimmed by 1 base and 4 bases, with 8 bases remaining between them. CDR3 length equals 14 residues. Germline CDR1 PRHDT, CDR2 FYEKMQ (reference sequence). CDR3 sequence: CASSLAQKGNTIYF. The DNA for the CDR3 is TGTGCCAGCAGCTTAGCCCAAAAAGGAAACACCATATATTTT.

DNA of the CDR3: TGTGCCATCAGTGGCTCCCTCCCCCTAAGCTACGAGCAGTACTTC. Protein product: CAISGSLPLSYEQYF. The chain carries TRBV10-3 and TRBJ2-7; no reliable D call. The CDR3 totals 15 residues. The V gene's germline CDR1 is ENHRY and CDR2 SYGVKD. Trimming left V 4 bases short and J 3 bases short, with 16 bases between.